This T cell receptor (beta chain) was identified in a study of shared clonotypes between healthy human individuals. Study summary: Three CD4 naive, three CD4 memory, two CD8 naive and one CD8 memory plate were used per donor. General study points: Clonotypes which were not shared had lower generation probabilities than clonotypes that all four donors shared.

Execution of the assay was at deep level. Profiled with immunoSEQ multiplex PCR; TCRdb holds only in-frame clones, not every one. The sample holds 2 million to 2.5 million clones, around 95% seen once. For this clone: Antigen unknown.

Researchers partitioned CD4+ cells into CD45RA+ naive and CD45RA-negative memory subsets. This CDR3 region has 14 residues. The J segment lost 3 bases and the V segment lost 10 bases, leaving 12 bases of the junction unmatched. Germline-derived CDR1 and CDR2 are MNHEY and SVGAGI. This sequence originates from a man aged 18 to 35 in good health. Sample: naive CD4+ T cells sorted from blood. Documented subset: CD45RA+ positively selected. This chain links TRBV6-5 with TRBJ2-7, with TRBD2 identical over 7 bases. CDR3 sequence (DNA): TGTGCCACCTCCGGTAGCGGGCCCGACTACGAGCAGTACTTC. Translation gives CATSGSGPDYEQYF.